This T cell receptor beta chain is from a study of blood T cell repertoires in COVID-19. Only in-frame clones appear in the TCRdb table, and some are missing; sequencing was by immunoSEQ multiplex PCR. The sample carries around 65,000 clones, 60% to 80% recorded once. Trimming pared 4 bases from V and 3 bases from J, leaving 16 bases between. The CDR3 covers 16 residues. Germline-derived CDR1 and CDR2 are LNHNV and YYDKDF (reference sequence). This receptor was obtained from a man in his sixties with acute or convalescent COVID-19. The chain employs TRBV15 and TRBJ1-3; D might be TRBD1 (5 bases). Sequencing was carried out using peripheral blood. CDR3 sequence reads: CATSNTAGIFGNTIYF. CDR3 bases: TGTGCCACCAGCAACACTGCAGGGATCTTTGGAAACACCATATATTTT.